This T cell receptor (beta chain) comes out of a study of blood T cell repertoires in COVID-19. As for the study in general: Samples came from the United States, Italy and Spain, spanning acute and convalescent COVID-19. PBMCs, B-cell-depleted T cells, or T cells provided the cDNA or gDNA that made up the material.

TCRdb's table, derived via immunoSEQ multiplex PCR, lists solely in-frame clones and lacks some. The sample consists of 200,000 or so clones, around three quarters of them appearing once. Trimming at V came to 0 bases and at J to 9 bases, leaving 5 bases not matched to a gene. The germline CDR1 and CDR2 sequences are SGHKS and YYEKEE (reference sequence). The CDR3 runs to 13 residues. This TCR came from a man aged 55 to 69 with active or convalescent COVID-19. Sequenced input: peripheral blood. V usage is TRBV5-5 and J usage is TRBJ2-5; 7 positions agree with TRBD2. CDR3 protein: CASSLDRGGAQYF. The CDR3 nucleotides are TGTGCCAGCAGCTTGGATCGGGGAGGGGCCCAGTACTTC.